One and the same sample provided the 28 T cell receptor beta chains below, sequenced in a study of T cells in Graves' hyperthyroidism and ophthalmopathy. The investigators amplified TCR beta CDR3 regions from RNA transcripts. First-round RT-PCR of the TCR CDR3 relied on the HTBI primer set. TCRdb used MiXCR to reprocess the multiplex PCR reads, holding one entry per CDR3 protein. This table has 650,000 to 750,000 distinct CDR3 sequences, around 15% appearing once. Sequencing was performed on blood. The receptors derive from a woman aged 18-29 years with Graves' hyperthyroidism.

The V call is TRBV20-1, the J call TRBJ2-1; TRBD2 agrees at 11 bases. With 6 bases clipped from V and 6 bases from J, the junction kept 10 bases outside the gene matches. CDR1 is DFQATT, CDR2 SNEGSKA, per germline (reference sequence). This CDR3 comprises 15 residues. The CDR3 is CSAGISGRAPNEQFF. CDR3 bases: TGCAGTGCCGGAATTAGCGGGAGGGCCCCCAATGAGCAGTTCTTC.

In this sample, this clonotype turned up many times. The chain's CDR3 is CASSPLAGAQETQYF. The CDR3 DNA sequence: TGTGCCAGCAGCCCACTAGCGGGAGCGCAGGAGACCCAGTACTTC. The V call is TRBV12-3 or TRBV12-4, the J call TRBJ2-5; 11 nucleotides align to TRBD2. This CDR3 is 15 amino acids long. The V gene end was trimmed by 6 bases and the J gene end by 5 bases; junction bases not matched to a gene: 8.

This clonotype showed up just a few times. A single base separates this from a much larger clone, so it may be a read error. CDR3 coding DNA: TGTGCCTGCAGTTTTGTGCTGACGGGAGGGTCCTACGAGCAGTACTTC. Amino acids: CACSFVLTGGSYEQYF. The chain recombines TRBV28 with TRBJ2-7; TRBD2 matches at 8 bases. Germline V CDR1 and CDR2: MDHEN, SYDVKM. The length of the CDR3 is 16 residues.

This sequence joins TRBV5-8 and TRBJ2-5; a weak D match, TRBD1 (6 bases). V lost 7 bases and J 0 bases, leaving 16 bases between the germline ends. Germline V gene lookup returns CDR1 SGHTS and CDR2 YDEGEE. The CDR3 runs to 15 residues. The CDR3 DNA is TGTGCCAGCGAGGACAGCAGGGGAAACCAAGAGACCCAGTACTTC. It specifies CASEDSRGNQETQYF.

In its sample, this clonotype was seen a few times. The chain joins TRBV5-6 to TRBJ2-1; no clear D. CDR1 and CDR2 from the germline V gene are SGHDT and YYEEEE. Trimming pared 0 bases from V and 8 bases from J, leaving 9 bases between. CDR3 size: 13 residues. CDR3 sequence reads: CASSLGAFDEQFF. CDR3 sequence (DNA): TGTGCCAGCAGCTTGGGGGCGTTCGATGAGCAGTTCTTC.

This clonotype has ten or more counts. The rearrangement joins TRBV15 to TRBJ2-7; D is unclear. V lost 1 base and J 1 base, leaving 5 bases between the germline ends. Germline CDR1 reads LNHNV; CDR2 reads YYDKDF (reference sequence). The CDR3 contains 13 residues. CDR3 in DNA: TGTGCCACCAGCAGAGTACAGTCCTACGAGCAGTACTTC. It is translated as CATSRVQSYEQYF.

This clonotype was counted ten times or more. This chain joins TRBV4-2 and TRBJ2-7, with TRBD2 matching 10 bases. Trimming at V came to 0 bases and at J to 4 bases, leaving 0 bases not matched to a gene. The germline V gene has CDR1 LGHNA and CDR2 YNFKEQ. This CDR3 region has 14 residues. The CDR3 region is CASSQELAGYEQYF. The CDR3 region has the DNA TGTGCCAGCAGCCAAGAACTAGCGGGGTACGAGCAGTACTTC.

Concerning this clonotype itself: Being one base from a much bigger clone, this may be a read error. V is TRBV13 and J is TRBJ2-3; no definite D call. CDR3 size: 13 residues. Trimming removed 8 bases at V and 5 bases at J, with 14 bases between. Germline CDR1 PRHDT, CDR2 FYEKMQ (reference sequence). CDR3 protein: CASGHADGDTQYF. The DNA of the CDR3 is TGTGCCAGCGGTCACGCCGATGGAGATACGCAGTATTTT.

Many counts were recorded for this clonotype. The rearrangement uses TRBV11-3 and TRBJ2-1, with a weak D call TRBD1 (8 bases). CDR1 is SGHNT, CDR2 YENEEA, per germline. V lost 1 base to trimming and J lost 6 bases, with 13 bases between them. The CDR3 runs to 15 residues. The CDR3 here is CASSLGTGGGNEQFF. CDR3 DNA: TGTGCCAGCAGCTTAGGTACAGGGGGGGGCAATGAGCAGTTCTTC.

This clonotype was counted ten times or more. The gene calls are TRBV7-6 and TRBJ2-5; D perhaps matches TRBD1 (6 bases). This CDR3 comprises 18 residues. The V end was cut by 5 bases, the J end by 0 bases, with 22 bases between. Germline V CDR1 and CDR2: SGHVS, FNYEAQ. Here the CDR3 reads CASSPISRDTWYQETQYF. The CDR3 DNA sequence: TGTGCCAGCAGCCCGATTTCCAGGGACACGTGGTACCAAGAGACCCAGTACTTC.

This clonotype was found a few times. The rearrangement links TRBV28 to TRBJ2-3, with TRBD2 matching 7 bases. This CDR3 has 17 residues. Trimming at V came to 3 bases and at J to 3 bases, leaving 12 bases not matched to a gene. Germline values: CDR1 MDHEN, CDR2 SYDVKM. Written as DNA, the CDR3 is TGTGCCAGCAGTTTGTTGCCTAGCGGAACTAAAACAGATACGCAGTATTTT. Translated: CASSLLPSGTKTDTQYF.

This clonotype turned up a few times. This sequence joins TRBV5-5 and TRBJ2-5; D ambiguous. Trimming left V 4 bases short and J 5 bases short, with 21 bases between. Germline V gene lookup returns CDR1 SGHKS and CDR2 YYEKEE (reference sequence). The CDR3 covers 16 residues. The CDR3 nucleotides read TGTGCCAGCAGCCGTATTCCGGGTCCCTACCGGGAGACCCAGTACTTC. Amino acid sequence: CASSRIPGPYRETQYF.

The gene calls are TRBV27 and TRBJ2-1; D is possibly TRBD1 (5 bases). V was trimmed by 7 bases and J by 7 bases, leaving 23 bases between them. CDR1 is MNHEY and CDR2 is SMNVEV in the germline V gene (reference sequence). The CDR3 covers 16 residues. CDR3 protein: CASNLFGAQGTNEQFF. The CDR3 DNA sequence: TGTGCCAGCAACCTCTTTGGAGCTCAGGGTACAAATGAGCAGTTCTTC.

CDR3 coding DNA: TGCGCCAGCAGCCAAGGAGCGGGAGATGCCTACAATGAGCAGTTCTTC. Residues: CASSQGAGDAYNEQFF. The chain is built from TRBV4-3 and TRBJ2-1; 8 positions match TRBD2. The CDR3 has 16 residues. Germline-derived CDR1 and CDR2 are LGHNA and YSLEER. The V segment lost 1 base and the J segment 2 bases; nucleotides outside the gene matches: 4.

The chain is built from TRBV7-9 and TRBJ2-7, with 11 bases that match TRBD2. The CDR3 is 16 amino acids. Germline CDR1 and CDR2: SEHNR and FQNEAQ (reference sequence). V gave up 5 bases and J gave up 1 base; unmatched junction bases: 7. CDR3 bases: TGTGCCAGCAGCCCAACCGGGACTAGCGGTTCCTACGAGCAGTACTTC. Translation gives CASSPTGTSGSYEQYF.

This clonotype showed up many times. The gene calls are TRBV6-6 and TRBJ2-5; D is ambiguous. Looked up from germline, CDR1 is MNHNY and CDR2 is SVGAGI (reference sequence). The CDR3 is 15 residues long. V lost 0 bases, J lost 5 bases, and 13 bases lay in between. This CDR3 is CASSYSLSQVETQYF. Written as DNA, the CDR3 is TGTGCCAGCAGTTACTCGCTTAGCCAGGTGGAGACCCAGTACTTC.

J is TRBJ2-7 and V is TRBV30; D is unresolved. Looked up from germline, CDR1 is GTSNPN and CDR2 is SVGIG (reference sequence). The length of the CDR3 is 11 residues. V was trimmed by 1 base and J by 6 bases, leaving 7 bases between them. CDR3: CAWSGRFEQYF. The CDR3 nucleotides read TGTGCCTGGAGTGGGCGGTTCGAGCAGTACTTC.

At least ten counts were recorded for this clonotype. This chain joins TRBV3-1 and TRBJ1-5; D perhaps matches TRBD1 (5 bases). This CDR3 has 17 residues. V lost 3 bases, J lost 2 bases, and 17 bases lay in between. The germline V gene encodes CDR1 LGHDT and CDR2 YNNKEL (reference sequence). CDR3 loop: CASSQGDRGRGNQPQHF. The DNA for the CDR3 is TGTGCCAGCAGCCAGGGGGATAGGGGTCGCGGCAATCAGCCCCAGCATTTT.

This clonotype was seen more than once but under ten times. The rearrangement links TRBV5-1 to TRBJ1-2; D is undetermined. With 0 bases removed from V and 0 bases from J, the gap between germline ends came to 9 bases. CDR1 is SGHRS, CDR2 YFSETQ, per germline. The CDR3 loop spans 15 amino acids. The CDR3 is CASSLAGIPNYGYTF. The CDR3 DNA sequence: TGCGCCAGCAGCTTGGCCGGCATTCCTAACTATGGCTACACCTTC. Combining the CDR3 with reference TRBV5-1 and TRBJ1-2 gives the whole variable domain KAGVTQTPRYLIKTRGQQVTLSCSPISGHRSVSWYQQTPGQGLQFLFEYFSETQRNKGNFPGRFSGRQFSNSRSEMNVSTLELGDSALYLCASSLAGIPNYGYTFGSGTRLTVV.

This clonotype was detected a few times. Written as DNA, the CDR3 is TGTGCCAGCAGTTTATGGGGGGACAGACCCTACGAGCAGTACTTC. Its protein is CASSLWGDRPYEQYF. V and J are TRBV28 and TRBJ2-7; 7 bases map to TRBD1. The V and J ends lost 0 bases and 2 bases, in that order; junction bases with no gene match: 4. The CDR3 loop spans 15 amino acids. Germline CDR1 and CDR2: MDHEN and SYDVKM.

This clonotype turned up a few times. In DNA, the CDR3 is TGCGCCAGCAGTGAGTCGGATGACACCGGGGAGCTGTTTTTT. The encoded protein is CASSESDDTGELFF. The V and J genes are TRBV10-1 and TRBJ2-2, with D unresolved. CDR3 length: 14 amino acids. The ends were cut back, 0 bases at V and 3 bases at J, with 5 bases in the middle. In germline, CDR1 is WNHNN, CDR2 SYGVQD (reference sequence).

This clonotype has more than one count but fewer than ten. The gene calls are TRBV7-9 and TRBJ2-7; D unresolved. Trimming shortened V by 3 bases and J by 6 bases, and 12 bases separated the two germline ends. Germline V gene sequence: CDR1 SEHNR, CDR2 FQNEAQ (reference sequence). This CDR3 region has 13 residues. This chain's CDR3 is CASSLATSGEQYF. In nucleotides, the CDR3 is TGTGCCAGCAGCTTGGCTACTTCGGGCGAGCAGTACTTC.

This clonotype occurred many times. The chain couples TRBV12-3 or TRBV12-4 to TRBJ2-7; no definite D call. Between the trimmed V and J ends, which lost 4 bases and 0 bases, there was a span of 16 bases. This CDR3 contains 16 residues. As DNA, the CDR3 is TGTGCCAGCAGTTCAGACCCGGCGATAAGCTCCTACGAGCAGTACTTC. Translated, it gives CASSSDPAISSYEQYF.

This sequence joins TRBV5-1 and TRBJ2-6; 7 bases fit TRBD1. The germline CDR1 and CDR2 sequences are SGHRS and YFSETQ. This CDR3 is built from 18 residues. With 3 bases clipped from V and 2 bases from J, the junction kept 11 bases outside the gene matches. The CDR3 DNA reads as TGCGCCAGCAGCTACCAGAAAACAGGGGCGGCTGGGGCCAACGTCCTGACTTTC. Amino acid sequence: CASSYQKTGAAGANVLTF.

This clonotype was counted ten times or more. The chain joins TRBV6-1 to TRBJ2-7; tentatively, D is TRBD2 (5 bases). The CDR3 has 18 residues. Germline V gene lookup returns CDR1 MNHNS and CDR2 SASEGT. V lost 3 bases and J 6 bases, leaving 27 bases between the germline ends. The CDR3 DNA follows: TGTGCCAGCAGTGACAACTCTCTCGGATCCGGGATGGACTGCGAGCAGTACTTC. Translating it yields CASSDNSLGSGMDCEQYF.

The CDR3 region has the DNA TGCGCCAGCAGCCAAGTGGCGGGAAGGGGCAAAAACATTCAGTACTTC. Translated: CASSQVAGRGKNIQYF. The J gene is TRBJ2-4, the V gene TRBV4-1; maybe TRBD2 (6 bases). V lost 1 base and J 3 bases, leaving 13 bases between the germline ends. Per germline, CDR1 MGHRA and CDR2 YSYEKL. The CDR3 has 16 residues.

J is TRBJ2-3 and V is TRBV19; the D gene could be TRBD1 or TRBD2 (7 bases each). Germline V lookup: CDR1 LNHDA, CDR2 SQIVND (reference sequence). The CDR3 is made up of 16 amino acids. The V and J ends lost 5 bases and 2 bases respectively, with 17 bases between them. The CDR3 DNA sequence: TGTGCCAGTAGTCAAGGGGGGGGACAGTACACAGATACGCAGTATTTT. Its translation is CASSQGGGQYTDTQYF.

Turning to this clonotype: A much larger clone sits a single nucleotide away, making a read error possible. V is TRBV7-6 and J is TRBJ2-7; either TRBD1 or TRBD2 may supply D (5 bases each). Germline CDR1 and CDR2: SGHVS and FNYEAQ. Trimming took 5 bases from V and 7 from J, leaving 15 bases between them. The CDR3 is 13 residues long. CDR3: CASSLPGQGEQYF. CDR3 nucleotide sequence: TGTGCCAGCAGCCTCCCGGGGCAGGGTGAGCAGTACTTC.